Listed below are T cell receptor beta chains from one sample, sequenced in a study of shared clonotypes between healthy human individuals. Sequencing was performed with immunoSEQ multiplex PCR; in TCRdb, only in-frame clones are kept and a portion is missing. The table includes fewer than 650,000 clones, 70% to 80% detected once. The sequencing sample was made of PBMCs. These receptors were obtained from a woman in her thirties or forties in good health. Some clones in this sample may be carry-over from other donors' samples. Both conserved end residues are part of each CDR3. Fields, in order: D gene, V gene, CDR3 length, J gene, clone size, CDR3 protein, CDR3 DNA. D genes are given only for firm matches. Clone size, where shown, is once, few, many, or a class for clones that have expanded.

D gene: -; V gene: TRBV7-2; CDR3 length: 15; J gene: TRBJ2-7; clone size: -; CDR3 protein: CASSPLRLAVHEQYF; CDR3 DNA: TGTGCCAGCAGCCCTCTACGTCTCGCAGTCCACGAGCAGTACTTC
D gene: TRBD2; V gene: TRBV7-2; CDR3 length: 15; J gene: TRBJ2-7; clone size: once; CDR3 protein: CASSSLRLAGGEQYF; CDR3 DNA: TGTGCCAGCAGCTCCCTGAGACTAGCGGGGGGCGAGCAGTACTTC
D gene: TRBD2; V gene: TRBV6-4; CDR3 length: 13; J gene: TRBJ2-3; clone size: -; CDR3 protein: CASGGTSTDTQYF; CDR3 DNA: TGTGCCTCGGGGGGGACTAGCACAGATACGCAGTATTTT
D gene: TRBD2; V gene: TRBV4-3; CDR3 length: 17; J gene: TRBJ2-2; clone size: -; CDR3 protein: CASSQEASGEYTGELFF; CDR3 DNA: TGCGCCAGCAGCCAAGAGGCTAGCGGGGAATACACCGGGGAGCTGTTTTTT
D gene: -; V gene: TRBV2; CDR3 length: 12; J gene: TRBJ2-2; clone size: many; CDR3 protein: CASRYYTGELFF; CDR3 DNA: TGTGCCAGCAGATACTATACCGGGGAGCTGTTTTTT
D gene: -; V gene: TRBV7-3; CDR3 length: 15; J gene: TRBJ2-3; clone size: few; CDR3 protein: CASSLNGGSRDTQYF; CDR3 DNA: TGTGCCAGCAGCTTAAATGGCGGATCTCGAGATACGCAGTATTTT
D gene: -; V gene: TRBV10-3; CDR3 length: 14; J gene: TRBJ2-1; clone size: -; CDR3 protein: CAISDNHSYNEQFF; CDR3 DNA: TGTGCCATCAGTGACAACCACTCCTACAATGAGCAGTTCTTC
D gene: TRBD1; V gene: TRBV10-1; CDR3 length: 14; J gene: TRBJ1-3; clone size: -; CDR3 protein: CASSGHRGPNTIYF; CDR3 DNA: TGCGCCAGCAGTGGCCACAGGGGACCAAACACCATATATTTT
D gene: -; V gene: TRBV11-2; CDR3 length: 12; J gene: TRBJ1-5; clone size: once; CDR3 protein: CASSLGDQPQHF; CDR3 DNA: TGTGCCAGCAGCTTAGGGGATCAGCCCCAGCATTTT
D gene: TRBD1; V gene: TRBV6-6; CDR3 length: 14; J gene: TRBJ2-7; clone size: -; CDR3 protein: CASSSRTGTYEQYF; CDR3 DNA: TGTGCCAGCAGCTCCAGGACAGGAACCTACGAGCAGTACTTC
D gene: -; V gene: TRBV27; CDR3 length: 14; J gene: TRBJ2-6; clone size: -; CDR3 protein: CASSPLDGANVLTF; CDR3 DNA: TGTGCCAGCAGTCCCCTTGATGGGGCCAACGTCCTGACTTTC
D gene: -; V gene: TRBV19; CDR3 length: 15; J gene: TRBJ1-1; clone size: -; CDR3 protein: CASSGIEALNTEAFF; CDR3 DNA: TGTGCCAGTAGTGGGATCGAGGCTCTGAACACTGAAGCTTTCTTT
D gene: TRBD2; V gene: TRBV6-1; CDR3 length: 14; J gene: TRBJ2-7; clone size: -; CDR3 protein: CASSESPGGTEQYF; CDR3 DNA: TGTGCCAGCAGTGAATCCCCGGGAGGGACCGAGCAGTACTTC
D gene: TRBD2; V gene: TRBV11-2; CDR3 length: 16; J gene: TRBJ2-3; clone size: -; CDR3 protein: CASSPTGTSSLGTQYF; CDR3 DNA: TGTGCCAGCAGCCCTACCGGGACTAGTTCTCTCGGTACGCAGTATTTT
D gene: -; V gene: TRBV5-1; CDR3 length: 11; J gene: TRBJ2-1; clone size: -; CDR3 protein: CASSTWDEQFF; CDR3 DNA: TGCGCCAGTTCCACTTGGGATGAGCAGTTCTTC
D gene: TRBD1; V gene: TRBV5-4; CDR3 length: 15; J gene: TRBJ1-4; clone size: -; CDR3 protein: CASSLRTGGSEKLFF; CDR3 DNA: TGTGCCAGCAGCTTGCGGACAGGGGGTTCTGAAAAACTGTTTTTT
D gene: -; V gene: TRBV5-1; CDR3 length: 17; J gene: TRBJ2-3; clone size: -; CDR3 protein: CASSTGSSTSSTDTQYF; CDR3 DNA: TGCGCCAGCAGCACCGGGTCCTCAACGTCTAGCACAGATACGCAGTATTTT
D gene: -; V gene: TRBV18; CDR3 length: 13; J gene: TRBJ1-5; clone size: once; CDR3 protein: CASSPPEGQPQHF; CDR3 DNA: TGTGCCAGCTCACCTCCCGAGGGTCAGCCCCAGCATTTT
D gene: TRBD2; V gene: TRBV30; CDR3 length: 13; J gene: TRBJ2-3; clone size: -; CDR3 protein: CAWTSGRGTTQYF; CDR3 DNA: TGTGCCTGGACTAGCGGGAGGGGGACTACGCAGTATTTT
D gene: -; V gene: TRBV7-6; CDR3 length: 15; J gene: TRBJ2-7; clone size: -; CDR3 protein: CASSLGRAPTYEQYF; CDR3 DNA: TGTGCCAGCAGCTTAGGCCGGGCCCCGACCTACGAGCAGTACTTC
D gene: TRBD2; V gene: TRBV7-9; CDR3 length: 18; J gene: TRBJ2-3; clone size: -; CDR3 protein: CASSPTGTSGSSTDTQYF; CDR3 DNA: TGTGCCAGCAGCCCAACTGGGACTAGCGGGAGTAGCACAGATACGCAGTATTTT
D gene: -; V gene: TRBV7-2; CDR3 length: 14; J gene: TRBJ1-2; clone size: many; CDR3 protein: CASSLAGSPYGYTF; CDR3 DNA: TGTGCCAGCAGCTTAGCGGGCAGCCCCTATGGCTACACCTTC
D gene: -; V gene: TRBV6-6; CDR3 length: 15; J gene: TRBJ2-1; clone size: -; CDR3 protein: CASSHWTRSYNEQFF; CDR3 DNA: TGTGCCAGCAGCCATTGGACTCGTTCCTACAATGAGCAGTTCTTC
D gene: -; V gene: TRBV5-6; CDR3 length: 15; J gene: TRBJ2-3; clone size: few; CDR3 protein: CASSLGRGNTDTQYF; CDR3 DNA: TGTGCCAGCAGCTTGGGGAGGGGAAACACAGATACGCAGTATTTT
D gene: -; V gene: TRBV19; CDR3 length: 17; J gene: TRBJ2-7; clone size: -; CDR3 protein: CASSTSGATVGAYEQYF; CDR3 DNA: TGTGCCAGTAGTACGTCCGGGGCGACGGTAGGTGCTTACGAGCAGTACTTC
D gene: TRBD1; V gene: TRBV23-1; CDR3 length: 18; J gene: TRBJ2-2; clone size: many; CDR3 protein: CASSLRDRGQLNTGELFF; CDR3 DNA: TGCGCCAGCAGTCTGAGGGACAGGGGGCAATTGAACACCGGGGAGCTGTTTTTT
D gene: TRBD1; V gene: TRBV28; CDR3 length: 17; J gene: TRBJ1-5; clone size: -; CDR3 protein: CASTSTRDRGARQPQHF; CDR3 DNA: TGTGCCAGCACCAGTACCCGGGACAGGGGTGCACGACAGCCCCAGCATTTT
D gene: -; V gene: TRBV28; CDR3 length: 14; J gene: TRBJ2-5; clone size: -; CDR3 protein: CASRPSLGGETQYF; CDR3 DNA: TGTGCCAGCAGACCCTCCCTAGGGGGGGAGACCCAGTACTTC
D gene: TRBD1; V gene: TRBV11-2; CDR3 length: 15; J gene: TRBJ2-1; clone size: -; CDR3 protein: CASSYAGTEYNEQFF; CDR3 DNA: TGTGCCAGCAGCTATGCCGGGACAGAGTACAATGAGCAGTTCTTC